Described below is a single T cell receptor beta chain sequence and its context. Its target is unknown. Patients chosen for sequencing had shown CD8+CD57+ cell expansion by flow cytometry. Among the patients, all had severe acquired aplastic anemia. Sampling of blood occurred while the patients had still received no therapy. TCR beta VDJ and CDR3 profiles were obtained from a genomic DNA template. MiXCR, run by TCRdb on the reads, gives a single entry per CDR3 protein. The profile shows just over 450,000 distinct CDR3 sequences, roughly a third of them singletons. CDR3 length equals 18 residues. Trimming stripped 4 bases from V and 0 bases from J, with 21 bases between. Germline assignment: CDR1 LGHNA and CDR2 YNFKEQ. The data belong to a study of CD8+CD57+ T cells in acquired aplastic anemia. Study overall: An average of 3.2 ug of DNA was obtained from sorted CD4+ and CD8+ cells.

Overall study findings and caveats: A set of 25 to 35 CD8+ CDR3 sequences was shared between patients and controls, and these sequences appeared highly expressed in patients.

The sequence was collected from a human donor with aplastic anemia. Input material: sorted CD4+, CD8+, or CD8+CD57+ T cells (not recorded which) from PBMCs. This rearrangement joins TRBV4-2 to TRBJ2-5; D gene uncertain. CDR3 nucleotides: TGTGCCAGCAGCCCACCCCCCGGTCGACAAAAGTACCAAGAGACCCAGTACTTC. Its protein is CASSPPPGRQKYQETQYF.